Presented here are 22 T cell receptor beta chains from one specimen sequenced in a study of shared T cell receptors in the human thymus. This table comes from immunoSEQ multiplex PCR, and its TCRdb copy is limited to in-frame clones, with some not included. This sample has about 380,000 clones, with roughly 94% found just once. Sequencing input: thymocytes. The source of these receptors is a human donor.

This sequence joins TRBV28 and TRBJ2-1, with D possibly being TRBD2 (5 bases). Germline V gene data show CDR1 as MDHEN and CDR2 as SYDVKM. The CDR3 spans 15 residues. The ends were cut back, 4 bases at V and 2 bases at J, with 12 bases in the middle. CDR3 protein: CASSSLAGPYNEQFF. In DNA form, the CDR3 reads TGTGCCAGCAGTTCTCTAGCAGGACCCTACAATGAGCAGTTCTTC.

The chain has TRBV7-9 and TRBJ2-3; 8 bases agree with TRBD1. CDR3 length: 16 residues. Germline V gives CDR1 SEHNR, CDR2 FQNEAQ (reference sequence). Unmatched junction bases numbered 12, after V lost 6 bases and J lost 4 bases. Here the CDR3 DNA reads TGTGCCAGCAGTCAACCCTCGGACAGGGAAGCAGATACGCAGTATTTT. Translated: CASSQPSDREADTQYF. Together with reference TRBV7-9 and TRBJ2-3, the CDR3 gives the full variable domain: DTGVSQNPRHKITKRGQNVTFRCDPISEHNRLYWYRQTLGQGPEFLTYFQNEAQLEKSRLLSDRFSAERPKGSFSTLEIQRTEQGDSAMYLCASSQPSDREADTQYFGPGTRLTVL.

The chain links TRBV18 to TRBJ2-7; 10 bases map to TRBD2. The germline V gene encodes CDR1 KGHSH and CDR2 LQKENI. V lost 2 bases and J lost 2; bases outside the gene matches: 3. CDR3 length: 15 residues. The DNA of the CDR3 is TGTGCCAGCTCACCATCACTAGCGGGAACCTACGAGCAGTACTTC. Protein sequence: CASSPSLAGTYEQYF.

The V and J genes are TRBV9 and TRBJ2-1; the match to TRBD1 covers 9 bases. Germline values: CDR1 SGDLS, CDR2 YYNGEE. This CDR3 spans 15 amino acids. The junction had 6 bases not matched to a gene; V was cut back by 3 bases and J by 5 bases. In nucleotides, the CDR3 is TGTGCCAGCAGCGAGGGGGGACAGGGCGACAATGAGCAGTTCTTC. This translates into CASSEGGQGDNEQFF.

The chain uses TRBV6-5 and TRBJ2-5; D ambiguous. CDR3 size: 14 residues. Trimming cost V 4 bases and J 2 bases, with 11 bases left between them. Germline V CDR1 and CDR2: MNHEY, SVGAGI. The CDR3 DNA reads TGTGCCAGCAGTTGCTCGATCAGTCAAGAGACCCAGTACTTC. This sequence encodes CASSCSISQETQYF.

This sequence joins TRBV7-9 and TRBJ2-1; TRBD2 agrees at 7 bases. The ends lost 4 bases at V and 5 bases at J; junction bases unmatched: 5. The CDR3 length is 14 residues. Germline V gives CDR1 SEHNR, CDR2 FQNEAQ (reference sequence). This CDR3 is CASSSELANNEQFF. The CDR3 nucleotides are TGTGCCAGCAGCTCAGAACTAGCGAACAATGAGCAGTTCTTC.

The J gene is TRBJ2-3, the V gene TRBV10-1; D is perhaps TRBD2 (5 bases). Germline CDR1 reads WNHNN; CDR2 reads SYGVQD (reference sequence). V lost 3 bases and J lost 2, with 15 bases in between. The CDR3 covers 16 residues. The chain's CDR3 is CASSDGPRVLTDTQYF. Here the CDR3 DNA reads TGCGCCAGCAGTGATGGCCCGCGGGTCCTCACAGATACGCAGTATTTT.

The chain carries TRBV11-2 and TRBJ2-7, with 8 positions matching TRBD1. The ends lost 0 bases at V and 3 bases at J; junction bases unmatched: 4. The germline gives CDR1 SGHAT, CDR2 FQNNGV. The CDR3 is 15 amino acids. The CDR3 coding sequence is TGTGCCAGCAGCTTAGAGGACAGGGACCTCTACGAGCAGTACTTC. This gives the protein CASSLEDRDLYEQYF.

CDR3 DNA sequence: TGTGCCAGCAGCGCGGGACAGGGAACCAACTATGGCTACACCTTC. The encoded protein is CASSAGQGTNYGYTF. The chain links TRBV5-5 to TRBJ1-2; 9 nucleotides line up with TRBD1. The V gene's germline CDR1 is SGHKS and CDR2 YYEKEE (reference sequence). CDR3 length: 15 amino acids. Trimming removed 4 bases from V and 2 bases from J; junction bases left unmatched: 6. Full variable domain (missing parts from reference TRBV5-5 and TRBJ1-2): DAGVTQSPTHLIKTRGQQVTLRCSPISGHKSVSWYQQVLGQGPQFIFQYYEKEERGRGNFPDRFSARQFPNYSSELNVNALLLGDSALYLCASSAGQGTNYGYTFGSGTRLTVV.

The chain recombines TRBV28 with TRBJ2-7; D is uncertain. V shed 6 bases and J shed 1 base, with 10 bases lying between them. The CDR3 length is 13 residues. CDR1 and CDR2 (germline): MDHEN, SYDVKM. The CDR3 here is CASRTPWSYEQYF. CDR3 DNA: TGTGCCAGCAGAACTCCTTGGTCCTACGAGCAGTACTTC.

The gene calls are TRBV27 and TRBJ2-7; D possibly corresponds to TRBD1 (6 bases). Per germline, CDR1 MNHEY and CDR2 SMNVEV (reference sequence). This CDR3 has 19 amino acids. Trimming pared 6 bases from V and 2 bases from J, leaving 29 bases between. This CDR3 is CASSRQVGRDDALTYEQYF. CDR3 nucleotides: TGTGCCAGCAGCCGACAGGTCGGGCGAGACGACGCATTAACCTACGAGCAGTACTTC.

The chain links TRBV28 to TRBJ1-2, with D tentatively TRBD1 (6 bases). Trimming removed 2 bases at V and 8 bases at J, with 15 bases between. CDR3 length: 14 residues. From germline, CDR1 is MDHEN and CDR2 SYDVKM. The CDR3 DNA reads TGTGCCAGCAGTTTACCACAGGGTTTTCGAGGCTACACCTTC. This codes for CASSLPQGFRGYTF.

The chain employs TRBV14 and TRBJ2-7; TRBD2 is a possible D gene (6 bases). V gave up 1 base and J gave up 5 bases, with 12 bases separating them. Germline V gene sequence: CDR1 SGHDN, CDR2 FVKESK. The CDR3 extends over 14 amino acids. The CDR3: CASSQGRDKHEQYF. The CDR3 nucleotides read TGTGCCAGCAGCCAAGGGCGGGATAAACACGAGCAGTACTTC. The variable domain in full, with the rest retrieved from reference TRBV14 and TRBJ2-7, is EAGVTQFPSHSVIEKGQTVTLRCDPISGHDNLYWYRRVMGKEIKFLLHFVKESKQDESGMPNNRFLAERTGGTYSTLKVQPAELEDSGVYFCASSQGRDKHEQYFGPGTRLTVT.

The sample holds one count of this clone. The chain links TRBV14 to TRBJ1-1; 8 bases align to TRBD1. Trimming removed 0 bases from V and 7 bases from J; junction bases left unmatched: 10. Germline V gene sequence: CDR1 SGHDN, CDR2 FVKESK. The CDR3 runs to 16 residues. CDR3 sequence: CASSQDQGQGEDEAFF. CDR3 nucleotides: TGTGCCAGCAGCCAAGATCAAGGACAGGGAGAGGATGAAGCTTTCTTT.

This chain's CDR3 is CASSSNRGEQYF. The CDR3 region has the DNA TGTGCCAGCAGCTCGAATAGGGGGGAGCAGTACTTC. The chain joins TRBV5-4 to TRBJ2-7; D possibly corresponds to TRBD1 (6 bases). The germline V gene has CDR1 SGHNT and CDR2 YYREEE (reference sequence). This CDR3 spans 12 amino acids. Trimming pared 3 bases from V and 7 bases from J, leaving 11 bases between.

This clone was seen once. The chain uses TRBV10-2 and TRBJ1-5; D is perhaps TRBD1 (5 bases). CDR3 size: 15 residues. Looked up from germline, CDR1 is WSHSY and CDR2 is SAAADI. V was shortened by 6 bases and J by 2 bases, with 14 bases between the two germline ends. The CDR3 loop is CASSGARAGNQPQHF. The CDR3 bases are TGCGCCAGCAGCGGGGCAAGGGCGGGCAATCAGCCCCAGCATTTT.

The genes are TRBV29-1 and TRBJ2-1; D perhaps matches TRBD1 (5 bases). CDR3 size: 10 residues. V was pared by 3 bases and J by 8 bases, with 5 bases between. Germline-derived CDR1 and CDR2 are SQVTM and ANQGSEA. The DNA of the CDR3 is TGCAGCGTTGAGGGGCATGAGCAGTTCTTC. This codes for CSVEGHEQFF.

The chain is built from TRBV6-1 and TRBJ2-4, with 11 bases identical to TRBD1. CDR3 length: 12 residues. Germline-derived CDR1 and CDR2 are MNHNS and SASEGT. V shed 10 bases, J shed 6 bases, and the junction held 2 bases outside the gene matches. For the CDR3, the DNA is TGTGCCATGGGACAGGGGGGAAACATTCAGTACTTC. Protein product: CAMGQGGNIQYF.

The chain uses TRBV5-1 and TRBJ2-1; 10 bases align to TRBD1. J gave up 7 bases and V 5 bases, and 9 bases lay outside the gene matches. Germline V lookup: CDR1 SGHRS, CDR2 YFSETQ. The CDR3 totals 15 residues. Here the CDR3 reads CASRLRDRGRNEQFF. The CDR3 DNA reads TGCGCCAGCAGGTTGAGGGACAGGGGAAGAAATGAGCAGTTCTTC.

The V call is TRBV4-1, the J call TRBJ2-7; TRBD2 agrees at 9 bases. The length of the CDR3 is 14 residues. Germline CDR1 reads MGHRA; CDR2 reads YSYEKL. V was pared by 2 bases and J by 6 bases, with 5 bases of the junction left unmatched. Written as DNA, the CDR3 is TGCGCCAGCAGCCAACCGGGACTAGCTCCCGAGCAGTACTTC. Translating it yields CASSQPGLAPEQYF.

V gene TRBV7-2 combines with J gene TRBJ2-4; tentative D call: TRBD1 (7 bases). The V end lost 3 bases, the J end lost 0 bases, and 18 bases lay between the germline ends. This CDR3 spans 18 amino acids. CDR1 and CDR2 from the germline V gene are SGHTA and FQGNSA. The CDR3 DNA sequence: TGTGCCAGCAGCTTTCCTGGAGGGGGCCGGCTAGCCAAAAACATTCAGTACTTC. Translated, it gives CASSFPGGGRLAKNIQYF.

V and J are TRBV28 and TRBJ1-4, with a possible D match to TRBD1 (6 bases). V was pared by 5 bases and J by 4 bases, with 17 bases between. The germline gives CDR1 MDHEN, CDR2 SYDVKM. The CDR3 sequence is 16 residues long. CDR3 in DNA: TGTGCCAGCAGTCCAGGGGTGACAGTCTATAATGAAAAACTGTTTTTT. Residues: CASSPGVTVYNEKLFF.